The text below deals with one T cell receptor beta chain. Its antigen is undetermined. The CDR3 has 17 amino acids. Germline CDR1 reads ENHRY; CDR2 reads SYGVKD. V shed 2 bases, J shed 0 bases, and the junction held 9 bases outside the gene matches. This entry comes from a study of memory CD4+ T cells and cytomegalovirus serostatus. Whole-study results and caveats: CMV serostatus prediction reached median AUC 0.95, or 0.91 with US-trained model. Of approximately 160 reported CMV TCRbeta sequences, roughly 67 were found in memory CD4+ repertoires.

The sort gate was single viable CD3+CD4+CD8-CD45RO+ cells for memory CD4+ T cells. Serum IgG to CMV pp150, pp28, p38 and p52 defined serostatus. How the authors handled the data: After removing out-of-frame reads, around 2.2 million distinct TCRbeta sequences remained. Repertoires were generated with immunoSEQ multiplex PCR, while TCRdb's copy carries only in-frame clones and drops some. The DNA was the basis for D and trimming; V, J and clone size are from that table. The sample consists of about 48,000 clones, more than 70% of them appearing once. The chain links TRBV10-3 to TRBJ2-7; 8 nucleotides match TRBD2. Sequencing used memory CD4+ T cells from blood. This clonotype originated in an adult in good health and CMV-seronegative. The CDR3 DNA reads as TGTGCCATCAGTGAGGGTTGGCGGGAGGTAAACTCCTACGAGCAGTACTTC. Amino acid sequence: CAISEGWREVNSYEQYF.